This TCR beta chain was identified in a study of prognosis after radiotherapy for stage I lung cancer. Study summary: Median age was 74.5 years (roughly 50 to 84) among more than 10 men and 6 or 7 women. General study results and limits: There was no determination made of whether the expanded TCR clones were tumor-specific.

As to this clonotype: Its antigen is not identified. At one of its ends the junction is not consistent with the germline gene, which may arise from a read error.

The TCR beta CDR3 region was amplified from genomic DNA, with two rounds of multiplex PCR being used for the amplification. Amplification in first-round PCR relied on primers specific to each TRBV and TRBJ gene. TCRdb re-derived calls from the multiplex PCR reads in MiXCR, one entry per CDR3 protein. This sample has tens of thousands of distinct CDR3 sequences, with just over 45% found just once. Germline assignment: CDR1 LNHNV and CDR2 YYDKDF (reference sequence). The CDR3 has 15 residues. Each of two time points yielded roughly 6.4 milliliters of peripheral venous blood. The chain links TRBV15 to TRBJ2-1; 7 positions agree with TRBD2. This clonotype was obtained from a donor over 45 with non-small cell lung cancer. Source: PBMCs, taken before or after stereotactic body radiation therapy (not recorded which). Here the CDR3 reads CSTSRPGAGLNEQFF. CDR3 sequence (DNA): TGTTCCACCAGCCGACCAGGAGCGGGGCTGAATGAGCAGTTCTTC.